The present T cell receptor beta chain was sequenced within a study of TIL therapy for anti-PD-1-resistant metastatic lung cancer. Sequencing used immunoSEQ v3. The protocol was immunoSEQ multiplex PCR, while the TCRdb copy is restricted to in-frame clones and leaves out a portion. The data contain about 50,000 clones, roughly 85% of them singletons. This clone has just one count. CDR3 length: 17 amino acids. Trimming left V 10 bases short and J 0 bases short, with 24 bases between. The germline V gene has CDR1 SGHTA and CDR2 FQGTGA. Stated time point: pre-treatment sample, taken before nivolumab and TIL therapy.

The material was blood, obtained at baseline. This chain connects TRBV7-3 to TRBJ1-2; D is perhaps TRBD1 (5 bases). The sequence derives from a woman between 30 and 79 years old with non-small cell lung cancer. The CDR3 region has the DNA TGTGCCACCCCGCAGGGAGTCCCTTCAACCTCTAACTATGGCTACACCTTC. Amino acid sequence: CATPQGVPSTSNYGYTF.